Shown below are 16 T cell receptor beta chains from a single sample sequenced in a study of T cells in Graves' hyperthyroidism and ophthalmopathy. RNA transcripts served as the template for amplifying TCR beta CDR3 regions. Primed by the HTBI set, a first-round RT-PCR was run on the TCR CDR3. TCRdb analysed the multiplex PCR reads with MiXCR anew, one entry per CDR3 protein. This sample yields under 350,000 distinct CDR3 sequences, of which 15% to 20% are seen a single time; around 54% belongs to the top ten. Specimen: blood. The source of these receptors is a woman between 45 and 65 years old with Graves' hyperthyroidism.

This clonotype was counted ten times or more. J is TRBJ2-4 and V is TRBV2; a weak D match, TRBD2 (6 bases). The V gene's germline CDR1 is SNHLY and CDR2 FYNNEI. The V and J ends lost 6 bases and 2 bases respectively, with 14 bases between them. The CDR3 sequence is 15 residues long. CDR3 bases: TGTGCCAGCAGGGACGGGGGTTTTTCCAAAAACATTCAGTACTTC. Protein sequence: CASRDGGFSKNIQYF.

This clonotype has a count of ten or more. CDR3 in DNA: TGTGCCTGGAACGGACAGGGCACTGAAGCTTTCTTT. Residues: CAWNGQGTEAFF. The rearrangement uses TRBV30 and TRBJ1-1, with TRBD1 matching 8 bases. Looked up from germline, CDR1 is GTSNPN and CDR2 is SVGIG (reference sequence). V trimming: 4 bases; J trimming: 4 bases; junction bases outside the gene matches: 2. The CDR3 runs to 12 residues.

The rearrangement joins TRBV10-3 to TRBJ2-1; TRBD2 aligns across 11 bases. CDR3 length equals 16 residues. Germline V gene lookup returns CDR1 ENHRY and CDR2 SYGVKD. The ends lost 6 bases at V and 0 bases at J; junction bases unmatched: 4. The CDR3 here is CAIRSLAGASYNEQFF. The CDR3 DNA is TGTGCCATCAGATCACTAGCGGGGGCCTCCTACAATGAGCAGTTCTTC.

The chain combines TRBV11-2 with TRBJ2-3; D is uncertain. The CDR3 runs to 15 residues. V shed 2 bases and J shed 2 bases, with 11 bases lying between them. Germline CDR1 reads SGHAT; CDR2 reads FQNNGV. The CDR3 protein is CASSLIVRNTDTQYF. For the CDR3, the DNA is TGTGCCAGCAGCTTAATCGTGAGGAACACAGATACGCAGTATTTT. Filled out from reference TRBV11-2 and TRBJ2-3, the complete variable domain reads EAGVAQSPRYKIIEKRQSVAFWCNPISGHATLYWYQQILGQGPKLLIQFQNNGVVDDSQLPKDRFSAERLKGVDSTLKIQPAKLEDSAVYLCASSLIVRNTDTQYFGPGTRLTVL.

This clonotype was seen more than once but under ten times. V and J are TRBV20-1 and TRBJ2-3; weak D call: TRBD2 (5 bases). The CDR3 extends over 15 amino acids. Germline V lookup: CDR1 DFQATT, CDR2 SNEGSKA (reference sequence). The ends were cut back, 5 bases at V and 0 bases at J, with 15 bases in the middle. This CDR3 is CSAGPTGYSTDTQYF. The CDR3 bases are TGCAGTGCTGGCCCGACGGGATATAGCACAGATACGCAGTATTTT.

V usage is TRBV19 and J usage is TRBJ1-5, with TRBD1 as a possible D gene (6 bases). The CDR3 has 18 amino acids. Trimming stripped 5 bases from V and 1 base from J, with 21 bases between. CDR1 and CDR2 (germline): LNHDA, SQIVND (reference sequence). The DNA for the CDR3 is TGTGCCAGTAGTCGGGCCAGGGGCCCCGAGAGGAGCAATCAGCCCCAGCATTTT. Encoded protein: CASSRARGPERSNQPQHF.

The chain employs TRBV19 and TRBJ1-1, with a tentative D call TRBD1 (5 bases). The CDR3 covers 12 residues. V shed 7 bases and J shed 3 bases, with 9 bases lying between them. Per the germline V gene, CDR1 is LNHDA and CDR2 is SQIVND (reference sequence). CDR3 in DNA: TGTGCCAGTACGGCAGGGTACACTGAAGCTTTCTTT. This translates into CASTAGYTEAFF.

J is TRBJ2-1 and V is TRBV5-1, with TRBD1 matching over 7 bases. This CDR3 spans 19 amino acids. J gave up 0 bases and V 4 bases, and 16 bases lay outside the gene matches. Germline values: CDR1 SGHRS, CDR2 YFSETQ. The CDR3 DNA is TGCGCCAGCAGCCTTTTCTCCGAGGGGGCGGCTTTCTCCTACAATGAGCAGTTCTTC. It yields the protein CASSLFSEGAAFSYNEQFF.

There are a few counts of this clonotype. The CDR3: CASNPSGTSLQPQHF. CDR3 coding DNA: TGTGCCAGCAACCCCTCCGGGACCTCTCTTCAGCCCCAGCATTTT. The V gene is TRBV6-2 or TRBV6-3, the J gene TRBJ1-5; D is perhaps TRBD1 (5 bases). Trimming took off 7 bases at V and 6 bases at J, with 19 bases between the two ends. CDR1 is MNHEY and CDR2 is SVGEGT in the germline V gene. The CDR3 is made up of 15 amino acids.

This clonotype was observed a single time. One base away lies a much larger clone, so this may be a sequencing read error. The V gene is TRBV7-8, the J gene TRBJ1-1; D remains ambiguous. Trimming removed 2 bases at V and 0 bases at J, with 7 bases between. CDR1 is SGHVS, CDR2 FQNEAQ, per germline. CDR3 length equals 14 residues. CDR3 sequence reads: CASSLSGVNTEAFF. In DNA form, the CDR3 reads TGTGCCAGCAGCTTATCGGGAGTGAACACTGAAGCTTTCTTT.

This clonotype was seen many times. The rearrangement uses TRBV5-1 and TRBJ2-2, with a possible D match to TRBD2 (5 bases). V gave up 4 bases and J gave up 6 bases, with 16 bases separating them. The CDR3 contains 15 residues. Germline CDR1 is SGHRS and CDR2 is YFSETQ. The CDR3 loop reads CASSVTTIGAGELFF. As DNA, the CDR3 is TGCGCCAGCAGCGTGACTACTATCGGGGCCGGGGAGCTGTTTTTT.

This clonotype was observed at least ten times. The chain is built from TRBV27 and TRBJ2-1, with 8 bases aligning to TRBD2. There are 15 residues in the CDR3. The germline V gene has CDR1 MNHEY and CDR2 SMNVEV (reference sequence). After removal of 6 bases from V and 7 bases from J, the junction contained 11 bases not matched to a gene. As DNA, the CDR3 is TGTGCCAGCAGGCTCCTAGCGGGTACGGGGAATGAGCAGTTCTTC. Protein: CASRLLAGTGNEQFF.

In its sample, this clonotype was seen many times. This chain uses TRBV20-1 with TRBJ2-1; TRBD2 aligns across 11 bases. V shed 1 base, J shed 0 bases, and the junction held 5 bases outside the gene matches. The CDR3 has 17 amino acids. Germline values: CDR1 DFQATT, CDR2 SNEGSKA (reference sequence). The CDR3 spells CSARASGRLSSYNEQFF. For the CDR3, the DNA is TGCAGTGCTAGAGCTAGCGGGAGGCTGAGCTCCTACAATGAGCAGTTCTTC.

This clonotype has just a few counts. This chain links TRBV7-2 with TRBJ2-3; D unclear. There are 15 residues in the CDR3. V dropped 2 bases and J dropped 0 bases, with 9 bases sitting between them. CDR1 is SGHTA, CDR2 FQGNSA, per germline. This CDR3 reads CASSLFRASTDTQYF. CDR3 nucleotide sequence: TGTGCCAGCAGCTTATTTCGAGCTAGCACAGATACGCAGTATTTT.

This chain joins TRBV10-2 and TRBJ1-1; TRBD1 is a possible D gene (5 bases). V was cut by 4 bases and J by 7 bases, with 13 bases left in between. The germline V gene has CDR1 WSHSY and CDR2 SAAADI. This CDR3 has 13 amino acids. For the CDR3, the DNA is TGCGCCAGCAGTGTTGGGGGGGGTAATGAAGCTTTCTTT. It is translated as CASSVGGGNEAFF.

This clonotype was observed many times. J is TRBJ2-1 and V is TRBV20-1, with TRBD2 matching over 11 bases. CDR1 is DFQATT and CDR2 is SNEGSKA in the germline V gene (reference sequence). There are 14 residues in the CDR3. V lost 6 bases and J lost 6; bases outside the gene matches: 7. The CDR3: CSATPGTSGNEQFF. DNA for the CDR3: TGCAGTGCGACCCCCGGGACTAGCGGCAATGAGCAGTTCTTC.